The present T cell receptor beta chain was sequenced within a study of OX40 agonist ivuxolimab in advanced cancers. Turning to the study itself: Over 30% of patients had received prior checkpoint inhibitor therapy. Whole-study findings and limits: Specificity for antigen went undetermined in the expanded peripheral T cells.

Clones were sequenced by immunoSEQ multiplex PCR, and TCRdb holds only the in-frame ones, with some missing. This table has 34,000 or so clones, approximately 79% appearing once. This clone was seen more than once but under ten times. Its target is unknown. From germline, CDR1 is MDHEN and CDR2 SYDVKM. The CDR3 contains 16 residues. Trimming at V came to 5 bases and at J to 0 bases, leaving 6 bases not matched to a gene. The V and J genes are TRBV28 and TRBJ2-3; 9 positions match TRBD1. The sequence was obtained from an adult with an advanced solid tumor such as melanoma, head and neck, liver or kidney cancer. The starting material was CD4+ or CD8+ T cells sorted from blood, obtained in a trial of the OX40 agonist ivuxolimab. CDR3 amino acids: CASSVDRGLSTDTQYF. Here the CDR3 DNA reads TGTGCCAGCAGTGTCGACAGGGGGTTGAGCACAGATACGCAGTATTTT.